This TCR beta chain derives from a study of blood T cell repertoires in COVID-19. Per germline, CDR1 MNHEY and CDR2 SMNVEV (reference sequence). V shed 3 bases and J shed 7 bases, with 8 bases lying between them. The CDR3 covers 12 residues. Original processing methods: Estimates of nucleated cell counts were drawn from the amplification of reference gene primers. The method was immunoSEQ multiplex PCR; TCRdb's version includes in-frame clones alone and lacks a portion of them. V, J and clone size reflect that table, while D and trimming were determined from the DNA. In the table there are approximately 250,000 clones, roughly 86% of which are singletons.

This receptor was identified in a woman aged 55-75 years who had recovered from COVID-19. Sequences were obtained from peripheral blood. The chain joins TRBV27 to TRBJ2-3; D gene uncertain. The CDR3 protein is CASSFSRNTQYF. The CDR3 nucleotides read TGTGCCAGCAGTTTTTCCAGGAATACGCAGTATTTT.